This entry lists 4 T cell receptor beta chains sequenced from one sample in a study of OX40 agonist ivuxolimab in advanced cancers. TCRdb's table, derived via immunoSEQ multiplex PCR, lists solely in-frame clones and lacks some. The repertoire holds approximately 76,000 clones, with more than 90% as singletons. The material was CD4+ or CD8+ T cells sorted from blood, obtained in a trial of the OX40 agonist ivuxolimab. Receptor source: an adult with an advanced solid tumor such as melanoma, head and neck, liver or kidney cancer.

This clone appeared a few times. J is TRBJ2-5 and V is TRBV7-9; D unclear. Germline CDR1 reads SEHNR; CDR2 reads FQNEAQ (reference sequence). The CDR3 runs to 12 residues. Trimming stripped 2 bases from V and 5 bases from J, with 6 bases between. This CDR3 reads CASSLLEETQYF. The CDR3 DNA is TGTGCCAGCAGCTTATTGGAGGAGACCCAGTACTTC.

The sample holds one count of this clone. V is TRBV7-9 and J is TRBJ1-2; 7 bases agree with TRBD1. CDR3 length: 14 residues. Germline CDR1 and CDR2: SEHNR and FQNEAQ (reference sequence). Trimming removed 0 bases from V and 2 bases from J; junction bases left unmatched: 0. The CDR3, as DNA: TGTGCCAGCAGCTTAGCGGGACAGAACTATGGCTACACCTTC. Translated, it gives CASSLAGQNYGYTF. Drawing the rest from reference TRBV7-9 and TRBJ1-2, the complete variable domain is DTGVSQNPRHKITKRGQNVTFRCDPISEHNRLYWYRQTLGQGPEFLTYFQNEAQLEKSRLLSDRFSAERPKGSFSTLEIQRTEQGDSAMYLCASSLAGQNYGYTFGSGTRLTVV.

The chain carries TRBV9 and TRBJ1-1; D perhaps matches TRBD1 (5 bases). This CDR3 spans 15 amino acids. CDR1 and CDR2 from the germline V gene are SGDLS and YYNGEE. The V gene lost 0 bases and the J gene lost 3 bases, with 12 bases spanning the gap. Here the CDR3 DNA reads TGTGCCAGCAGCGTAGCGGGAACAGGTCACACTGAAGCTTTCTTT. This encodes CASSVAGTGHTEAFF.

The chain couples TRBV7-8 to TRBJ1-2, with D maybe TRBD1 (6 bases). Trimming took 8 bases from V and 4 from J, leaving 23 bases between them. The CDR3 contains 16 residues. Germline V gene lookup returns CDR1 SGHVS and CDR2 FQNEAQ. As DNA, the CDR3 is TGTGCCAGCTGCCCGATGGGGGGGGCACTTAGCTATGGCTACACCTTC. Its protein is CASCPMGGALSYGYTF. Full variable domain (remainder filled in from reference TRBV7-8 and TRBJ1-2): GAGVSQSPRYKVAKRGQDVALRCDPISGHVSLFWYQQALGQGPEFLTYFQNEAQLDKSGLPSDRFFAERPEGSVSTLKIQRTQQEDSAVYLCASCPMGGALSYGYTFGSGTRLTVV.